The next 12 T cell receptor beta chains were all read from a single sample in a study of cytomegalovirus exposure and HLA in healthy donors. Assay: immunoSEQ multiplex PCR; the TCRdb copy retains only in-frame clones and omits some. The table lists 150,000 to 160,000 clones, 75% to 90% of them singletons. The material sequenced was PBMCs. The receptors derive from a man between 18 and 35 years old in good health and CMV-seropositive.

The CDR3 protein is CASSLGESTGELFF. The CDR3 nucleotides read TGTGCCAGCAGCTTAGGAGAGAGCACCGGGGAGCTGTTTTTT. The chain carries TRBV7-2 and TRBJ2-2; D is unclear. Deletions cut 1 base from V and 4 bases from J, with 7 bases between. This CDR3 contains 14 residues. The germline V gene encodes CDR1 SGHTA and CDR2 FQGNSA.

This clone was detected a few times. V is TRBV7-2 and J is TRBJ2-5; TRBD1 aligns across 7 bases. The CDR3 consists of 13 residues. J was trimmed by 5 bases and V by 4 bases; bases with no gene match: 4. Looked up from germline, CDR1 is SGHTA and CDR2 is FQGNSA. The CDR3 nucleotides read TGTGCCAGCAGCTCTTTCAGGGGGGAGACCCAGTACTTC. Translated: CASSSFRGETQYF.

The V call is TRBV5-1, the J call TRBJ2-6, with a possible D match to TRBD1 (6 bases). The V gene's germline CDR1 is SGHRS and CDR2 YFSETQ. V was pared by 7 bases and J by 2 bases, with 13 bases between. The CDR3 loop spans 15 amino acids. The CDR3 DNA follows: TGCGCCAGCTACAACCCAGGGGCTGGGGCCAACGTCCTGACTTTC. Its translation: CASYNPGAGANVLTF.

The CDR3 DNA reads TGCGCCAGCAGCCAAGTCGATACACACAATGAGCAGTTCTTC. Its protein is CASSQVDTHNEQFF. The V and J genes are TRBV4-1 and TRBJ2-1; D call uncertain. The CDR3 consists of 14 residues. The germline CDR1 and CDR2 sequences are MGHRA and YSYEKL. V lost 1 base to trimming and J lost 5 bases, with 9 bases between them.

The rearrangement uses TRBV7-6 and TRBJ1-1; D unclear. The CDR3 is 12 amino acids. Trimming shortened V by 4 bases and J by 10 bases, and 13 bases separated the two germline ends. Germline CDR1 is SGHVS and CDR2 is FNYEAQ. The CDR3 protein is CASSSTFGGAFF. Written as DNA, the CDR3 is TGTGCCAGCAGCTCAACGTTCGGAGGAGCTTTCTTT.

The chain couples TRBV7-9 to TRBJ2-7, with 7 bases lining up with TRBD1. V trimming: 5 bases; J trimming: 0 bases; junction bases outside the gene matches: 7. This CDR3 region has 15 residues. Germline V gives CDR1 SEHNR, CDR2 FQNEAQ (reference sequence). The CDR3 nucleotides are TGTGCCAGCAGCCCTCGGGACAGAAGCTCCTACGAGCAGTACTTC. Translated, it gives CASSPRDRSSYEQYF. Full variable domain (remainder filled in from reference TRBV7-9 and TRBJ2-7): DTGVSQNPRHKITKRGQNVTFRCDPISEHNRLYWYRQTLGQGPEFLTYFQNEAQLEKSRLLSDRFSAERPKGSFSTLEIQRTEQGDSAMYLCASSPRDRSSYEQYFGPGTRLTVT.

The sample holds a few counts of this clone. The CDR3 loop is CASSHGIEIGNEQFF. Written as DNA, the CDR3 is TGTGCCAGCAGCCACGGTATTGAGATCGGCAATGAGCAGTTCTTC. The chain couples TRBV4-2 to TRBJ2-1; no firm D call. The germline V gene encodes CDR1 LGHNA and CDR2 YNFKEQ. The CDR3 is 15 residues long. The V end lost 3 bases, the J end lost 6 bases, and 15 bases lay between the germline ends.

V gene TRBV6-1 combines with J gene TRBJ2-1; TRBD2 aligns across 8 bases. The CDR3 consists of 15 residues. After removal of 3 bases from V and 9 bases from J, the junction contained 10 bases not matched to a gene. In germline, CDR1 is MNHNS, CDR2 SASEGT. Here the CDR3 reads CASSDSGTSGIEQFF. The DNA of the CDR3 is TGTGCCAGCAGTGACTCCGGGACTAGTGGTATTGAGCAGTTCTTC.

J is TRBJ2-1 and V is TRBV5-6, with TRBD1 identical over 9 bases. The length of the CDR3 is 15 residues. The J segment lost 4 bases and the V segment lost 0 bases, leaving 2 bases of the junction unmatched. Germline-derived CDR1 and CDR2 are SGHDT and YYEEEE. The CDR3 sequence: CASSLGDRVYNEQFF. CDR3 DNA sequence: TGTGCCAGCAGCTTGGGGGACAGGGTGTACAATGAGCAGTTCTTC. Using reference TRBV5-6 and TRBJ2-1 for the parts outside the CDR3, the full variable domain is DAGVTQSPTHLIKTRGQQVTLRCSPKSGHDTVSWYQQALGQGPQFIFQYYEEEERQRGNFPDRFSGHQFPNYSSELNVNALLLGDSALYLCASSLGDRVYNEQFFGPGTRLTVL.

V is TRBV6-5 and J is TRBJ1-1; no clear D. Germline V gene sequence: CDR1 MNHEY, CDR2 SVGAGI. The CDR3 is made up of 12 amino acids. With 5 bases removed from V and 1 base from J, the gap between germline ends came to 5 bases. The CDR3, as DNA: TGTGCCAGCAGTAACACGAACACTGAAGCTTTCTTT. This gives the protein CASSNTNTEAFF.

The table lists this clone with a few counts. This chain links TRBV6-5 with TRBJ1-1; 7 bases align to TRBD1. V lost 6 bases to trimming and J lost 6 bases; unmatched junction nucleotides: 4. Germline-derived CDR1 and CDR2 are MNHEY and SVGAGI. This CDR3 has 12 residues. The CDR3: CASSHRGPEAFF. The CDR3 coding sequence is TGTGCCAGCAGCCACAGGGGCCCTGAAGCTTTCTTT.

This clone was picked up many times. The rearrangement joins TRBV7-2 to TRBJ1-2; 9 bases fit TRBD1. Germline V gives CDR1 SGHTA, CDR2 FQGNSA. After removal of 5 bases from V and 4 bases from J, the junction contained 8 bases not matched to a gene. The CDR3 spans 15 residues. The CDR3 nucleotides read TGTGCCAGCAGCAGTTCCGGGACAGGGACCTATGGCTACACCTTC. It yields the protein CASSSSGTGTYGYTF.